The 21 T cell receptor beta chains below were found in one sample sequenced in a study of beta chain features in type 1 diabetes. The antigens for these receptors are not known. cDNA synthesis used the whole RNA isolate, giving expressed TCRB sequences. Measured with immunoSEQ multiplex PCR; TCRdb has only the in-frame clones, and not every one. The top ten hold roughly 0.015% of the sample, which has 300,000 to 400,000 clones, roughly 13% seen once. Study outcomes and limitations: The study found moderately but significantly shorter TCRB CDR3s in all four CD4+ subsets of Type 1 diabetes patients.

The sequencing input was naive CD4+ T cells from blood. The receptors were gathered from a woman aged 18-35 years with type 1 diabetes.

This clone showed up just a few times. DNA for the CDR3: TGTGCCTGGGAAAAACAGGGAAACGATGAAAAACTGTTTTTT. Translating it yields CAWEKQGNDEKLFF. J is TRBJ1-4 and V is TRBV30, with D possibly being TRBD1 (6 bases). V was cut by 5 bases and J by 6 bases, with 16 bases left in between. The CDR3 length is 14 residues. Germline lookup yields CDR1 GTSNPN and CDR2 SVGIG (reference sequence).

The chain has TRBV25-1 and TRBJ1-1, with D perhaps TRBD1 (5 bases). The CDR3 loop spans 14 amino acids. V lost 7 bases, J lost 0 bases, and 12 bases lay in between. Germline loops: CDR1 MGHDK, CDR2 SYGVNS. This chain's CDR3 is CASTAGGMNTEAFF. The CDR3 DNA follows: TGTGCCAGCACCGCGGGGGGAATGAACACTGAAGCTTTCTTT.

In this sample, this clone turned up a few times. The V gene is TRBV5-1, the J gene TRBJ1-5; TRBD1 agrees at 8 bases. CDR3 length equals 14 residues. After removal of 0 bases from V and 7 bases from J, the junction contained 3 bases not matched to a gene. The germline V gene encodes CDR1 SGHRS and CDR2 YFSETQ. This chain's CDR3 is CASSLGQGTQPQHF. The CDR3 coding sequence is TGCGCCAGCAGCTTGGGACAGGGGACCCAGCCCCAGCATTTT.

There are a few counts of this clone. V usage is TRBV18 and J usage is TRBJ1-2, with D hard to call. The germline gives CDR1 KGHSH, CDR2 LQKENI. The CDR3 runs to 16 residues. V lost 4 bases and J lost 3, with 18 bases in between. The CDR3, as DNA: TGTGCCAGCTCACGTCTTAGACTCGTCCTTTACTATGGCTACACCTTC. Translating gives CASSRLRLVLYYGYTF.

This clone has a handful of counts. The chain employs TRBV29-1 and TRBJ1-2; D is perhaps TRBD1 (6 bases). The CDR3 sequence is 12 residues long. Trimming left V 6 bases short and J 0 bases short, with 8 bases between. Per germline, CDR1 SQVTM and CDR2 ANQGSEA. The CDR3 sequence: CSVGQSNYGYTF. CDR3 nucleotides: TGCAGCGTCGGACAGTCTAACTATGGCTACACCTTC.

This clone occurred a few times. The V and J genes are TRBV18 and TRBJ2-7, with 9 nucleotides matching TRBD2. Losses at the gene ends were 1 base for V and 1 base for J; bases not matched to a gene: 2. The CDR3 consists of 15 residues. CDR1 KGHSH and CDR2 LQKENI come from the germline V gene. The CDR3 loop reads CASSPRLAGSYEQYF. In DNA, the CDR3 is TGTGCCAGCTCACCACGGCTAGCGGGATCCTACGAGCAGTACTTC.

CDR3 sequence (DNA): TGTGCCTGGAGAGAGGAGGGTTGGCCCAAAAACATTCAGTACTTC. Translated, it gives CAWREEGWPKNIQYF. The chain uses TRBV30 and TRBJ2-4; tentative D call: TRBD2 (6 bases). CDR1 and CDR2 (germline): GTSNPN, SVGIG (reference sequence). The V gene lost 3 bases and the J gene lost 2 bases, with 14 bases spanning the gap. The CDR3 contains 15 residues. Full variable domain (remainder filled in from reference TRBV30 and TRBJ2-4): SQTIHQWPATLVQPVGSPLSLECTVEGTSNPNLYWYRQAAGRGLQLLFYSVGIGQISSEVPQNLSASRPQDRQFILSSKKLLLSDSGFYLCAWREEGWPKNIQYFGAGTRLSVL.

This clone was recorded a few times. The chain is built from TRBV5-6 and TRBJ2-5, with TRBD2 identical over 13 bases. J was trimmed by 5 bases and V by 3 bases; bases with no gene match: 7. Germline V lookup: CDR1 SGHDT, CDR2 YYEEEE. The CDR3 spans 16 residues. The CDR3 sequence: CASSSAGLAGRETQYF. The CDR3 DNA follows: TGTGCCAGCAGCTCGGCGGGACTAGCGGGAAGGGAGACCCAGTACTTC.

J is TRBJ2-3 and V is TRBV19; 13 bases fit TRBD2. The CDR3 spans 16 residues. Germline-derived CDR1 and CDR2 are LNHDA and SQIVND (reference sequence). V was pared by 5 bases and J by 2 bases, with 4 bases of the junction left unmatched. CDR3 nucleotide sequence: TGTGCCAGTAGTGCGGGACTAGCGGGAAACACAGATACGCAGTATTTT. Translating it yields CASSAGLAGNTDTQYF. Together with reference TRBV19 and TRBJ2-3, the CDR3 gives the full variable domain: DGGITQSPKYLFRKEGQNVTLSCEQNLNHDAMYWYRQDPGQGLRLIYYSQIVNDFQKGDIAEGYSVSREKKESFPLTVTSAQKNPTAFYLCASSAGLAGNTDTQYFGPGTRLTVL.

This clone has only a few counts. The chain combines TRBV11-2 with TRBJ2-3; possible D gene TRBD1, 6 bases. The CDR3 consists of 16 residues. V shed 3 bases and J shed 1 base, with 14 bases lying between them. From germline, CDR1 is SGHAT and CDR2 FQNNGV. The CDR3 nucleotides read TGTGCCAGCAGCTTCTTACAGGGTCACGGCACAGATACGCAGTATTTT. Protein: CASSFLQGHGTDTQYF.

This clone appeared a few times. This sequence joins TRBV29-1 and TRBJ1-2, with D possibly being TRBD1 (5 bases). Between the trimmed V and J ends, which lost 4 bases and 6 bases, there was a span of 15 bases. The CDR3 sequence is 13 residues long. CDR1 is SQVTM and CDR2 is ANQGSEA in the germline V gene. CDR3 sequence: CSVVFGPGDGYTF. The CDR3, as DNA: TGCAGCGTTGTGTTCGGCCCGGGGGATGGCTACACCTTC.

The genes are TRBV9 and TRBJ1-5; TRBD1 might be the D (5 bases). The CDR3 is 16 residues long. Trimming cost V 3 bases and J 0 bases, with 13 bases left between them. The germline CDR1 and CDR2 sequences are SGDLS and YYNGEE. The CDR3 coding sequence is TGTGCCAGCAGCGCGGGGGGGAGATATAGCAATCAGCCCCAGCATTTT. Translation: CASSAGGRYSNQPQHF.

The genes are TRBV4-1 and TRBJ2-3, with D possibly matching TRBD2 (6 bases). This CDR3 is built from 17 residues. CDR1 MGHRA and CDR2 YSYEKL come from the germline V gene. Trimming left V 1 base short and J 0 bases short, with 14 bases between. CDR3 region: CASSQAMVAASTDTQYF. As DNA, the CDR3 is TGCGCCAGCAGCCAAGCGATGGTAGCGGCTAGCACAGATACGCAGTATTTT.

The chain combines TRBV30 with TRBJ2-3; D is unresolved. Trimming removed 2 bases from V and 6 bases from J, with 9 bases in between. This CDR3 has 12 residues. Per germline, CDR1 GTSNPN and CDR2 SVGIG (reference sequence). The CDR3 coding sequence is TGTGCCTGGAGTCTACAGCAGGATACGCAGTATTTT. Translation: CAWSLQQDTQYF.

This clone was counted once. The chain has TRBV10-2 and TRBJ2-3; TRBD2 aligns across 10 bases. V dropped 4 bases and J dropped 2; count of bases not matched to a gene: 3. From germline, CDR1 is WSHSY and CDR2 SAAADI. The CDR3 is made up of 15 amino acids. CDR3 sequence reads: CASSGTSGNTDTQYF. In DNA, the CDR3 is TGCGCCAGCAGTGGGACTAGCGGAAACACAGATACGCAGTATTTT.

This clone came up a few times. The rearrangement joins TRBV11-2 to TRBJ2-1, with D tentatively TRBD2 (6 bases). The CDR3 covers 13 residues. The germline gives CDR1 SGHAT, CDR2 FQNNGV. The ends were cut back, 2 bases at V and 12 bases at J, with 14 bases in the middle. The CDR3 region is CASSLTTGEWQFF. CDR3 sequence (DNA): TGTGCCAGCAGCTTAACGACGGGGGAGTGGCAGTTCTTC.

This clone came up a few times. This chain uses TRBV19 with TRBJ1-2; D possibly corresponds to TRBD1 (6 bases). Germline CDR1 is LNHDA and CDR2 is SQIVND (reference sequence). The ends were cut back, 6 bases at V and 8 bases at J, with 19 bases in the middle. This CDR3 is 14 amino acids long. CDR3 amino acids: CASRAAGALLGYTF. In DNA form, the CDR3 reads TGTGCCAGTAGGGCCGCGGGGGCCCTCCTCGGCTACACCTTC.

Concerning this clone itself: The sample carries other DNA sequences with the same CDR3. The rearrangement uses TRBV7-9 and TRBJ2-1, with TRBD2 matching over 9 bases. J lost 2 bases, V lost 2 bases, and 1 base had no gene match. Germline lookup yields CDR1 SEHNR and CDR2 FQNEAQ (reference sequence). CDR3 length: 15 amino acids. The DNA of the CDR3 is TGTGCCAGCAGCTTATTAGCGGGAGCCTACAATGAGCAGTTCTTC. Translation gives CASSLLAGAYNEQFF.

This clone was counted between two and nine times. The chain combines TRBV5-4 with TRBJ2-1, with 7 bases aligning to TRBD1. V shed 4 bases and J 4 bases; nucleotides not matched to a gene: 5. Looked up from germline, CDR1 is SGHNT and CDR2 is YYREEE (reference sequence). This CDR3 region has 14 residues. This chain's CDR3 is CASSLTGQYNEQFF. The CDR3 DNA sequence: TGTGCCAGCAGCCTGACAGGGCAATACAATGAGCAGTTCTTC.

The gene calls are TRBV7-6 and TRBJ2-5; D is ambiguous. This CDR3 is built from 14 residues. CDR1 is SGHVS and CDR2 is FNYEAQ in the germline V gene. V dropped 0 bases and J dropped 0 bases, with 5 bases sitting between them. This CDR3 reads CASSLALYQETQYF. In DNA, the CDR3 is TGTGCCAGCAGCTTAGCTCTGTACCAAGAGACCCAGTACTTC. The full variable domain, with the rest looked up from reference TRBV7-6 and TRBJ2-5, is GAGVSQSPRYKVTKRGQDVALRCDPISGHVSLYWYRQALGQGPEFLTYFNYEAQQDKSGLPNDRFSAERPEGSISTLTIQRTEQRDSAMYRCASSLALYQETQYFGPGTRLLVL.

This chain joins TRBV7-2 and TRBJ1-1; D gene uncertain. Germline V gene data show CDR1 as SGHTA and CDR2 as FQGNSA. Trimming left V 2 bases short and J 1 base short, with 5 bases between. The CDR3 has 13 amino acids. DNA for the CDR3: TGTGCCAGCAGCTTAAGCCAGAACACTGAAGCTTTCTTT. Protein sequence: CASSLSQNTEAFF.